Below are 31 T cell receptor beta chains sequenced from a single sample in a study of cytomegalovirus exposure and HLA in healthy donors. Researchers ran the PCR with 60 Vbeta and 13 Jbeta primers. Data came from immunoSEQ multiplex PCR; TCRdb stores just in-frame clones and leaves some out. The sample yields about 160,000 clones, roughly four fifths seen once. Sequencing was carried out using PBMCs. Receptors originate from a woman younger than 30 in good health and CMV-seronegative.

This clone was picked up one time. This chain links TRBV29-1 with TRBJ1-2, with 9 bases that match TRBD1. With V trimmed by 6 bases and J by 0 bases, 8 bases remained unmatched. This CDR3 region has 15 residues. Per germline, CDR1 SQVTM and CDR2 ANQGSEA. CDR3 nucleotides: TGCAGCGTGGGAACAGGGGGCTCGGCTAACTATGGCTACACCTTC. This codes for CSVGTGGSANYGYTF.

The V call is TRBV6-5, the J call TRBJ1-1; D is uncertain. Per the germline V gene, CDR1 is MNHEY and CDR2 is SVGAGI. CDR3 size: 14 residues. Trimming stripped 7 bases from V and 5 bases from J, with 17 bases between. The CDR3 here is CASKTGIITTEAFF. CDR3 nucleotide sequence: TGTGCCAGCAAGACGGGGATAATAACGACTGAAGCTTTCTTT.

The CDR3 loop reads CASSLRAGEGETQYF. The CDR3 DNA is TGTGCCAGCAGCTTGCGAGCGGGAGAGGGAGAGACCCAGTACTTC. The chain employs TRBV5-4 and TRBJ2-5, with 8 positions matching TRBD2. This CDR3 has 15 amino acids. J gave up 4 bases and V 1 base, and 6 bases lay outside the gene matches. Germline values: CDR1 SGHNT, CDR2 YYREEE (reference sequence).

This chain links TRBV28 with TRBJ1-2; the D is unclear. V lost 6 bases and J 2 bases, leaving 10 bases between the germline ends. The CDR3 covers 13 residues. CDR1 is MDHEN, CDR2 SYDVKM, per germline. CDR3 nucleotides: TGTGCCAGCAGACCAGACGGGAACTATGGCTACACCTTC. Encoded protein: CASRPDGNYGYTF.

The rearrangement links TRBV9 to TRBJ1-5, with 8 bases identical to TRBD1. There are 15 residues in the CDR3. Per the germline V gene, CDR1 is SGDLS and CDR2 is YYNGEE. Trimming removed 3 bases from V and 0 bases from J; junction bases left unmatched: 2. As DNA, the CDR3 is TGTGCCAGCAGCGGGACAGGGCATAGCAATCAGCCCCAGCATTTT. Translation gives CASSGTGHSNQPQHF.

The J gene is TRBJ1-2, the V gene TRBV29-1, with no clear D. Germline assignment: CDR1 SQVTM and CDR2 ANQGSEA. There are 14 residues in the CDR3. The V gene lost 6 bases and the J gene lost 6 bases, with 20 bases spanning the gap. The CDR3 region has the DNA TGCAGCGTCGCTCTACGAGGGCGGGTGGATGGCTACACCTTC. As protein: CSVALRGRVDGYTF.

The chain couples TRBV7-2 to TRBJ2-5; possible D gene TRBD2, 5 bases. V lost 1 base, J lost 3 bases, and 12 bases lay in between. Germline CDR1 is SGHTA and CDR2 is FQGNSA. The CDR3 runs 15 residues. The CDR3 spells CASSLGSGLEETQYF. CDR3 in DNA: TGTGCCAGCAGCTTAGGGTCCGGACTCGAAGAGACCCAGTACTTC.

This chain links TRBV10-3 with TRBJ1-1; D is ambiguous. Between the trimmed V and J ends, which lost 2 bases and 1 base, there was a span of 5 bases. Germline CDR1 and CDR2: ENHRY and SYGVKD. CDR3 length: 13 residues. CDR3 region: CAISEAENTEAFF. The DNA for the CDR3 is TGTGCCATCAGTGAGGCAGAGAACACTGAAGCTTTCTTT.

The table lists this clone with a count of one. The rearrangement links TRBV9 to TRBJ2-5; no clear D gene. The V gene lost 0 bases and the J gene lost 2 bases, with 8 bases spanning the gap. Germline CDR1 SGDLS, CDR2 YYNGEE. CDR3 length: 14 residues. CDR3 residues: CASSVEDTQETQYF. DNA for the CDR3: TGTGCCAGCAGCGTAGAAGATACTCAAGAGACCCAGTACTTC.

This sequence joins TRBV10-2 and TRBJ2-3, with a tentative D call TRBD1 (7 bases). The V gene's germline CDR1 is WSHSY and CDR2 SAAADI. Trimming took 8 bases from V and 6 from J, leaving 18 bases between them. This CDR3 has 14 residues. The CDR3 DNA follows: TGCGCCAGCGCTCCGACAGGGAGGCGGGATACGCAGTATTTT. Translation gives CASAPTGRRDTQYF.

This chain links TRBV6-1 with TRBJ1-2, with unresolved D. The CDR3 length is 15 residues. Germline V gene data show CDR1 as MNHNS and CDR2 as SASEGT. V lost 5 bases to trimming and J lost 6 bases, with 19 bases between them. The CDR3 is CASSPPDLTIHGYTF. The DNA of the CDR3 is TGTGCCAGCAGTCCGCCCGATCTGACAATCCATGGCTACACCTTC.

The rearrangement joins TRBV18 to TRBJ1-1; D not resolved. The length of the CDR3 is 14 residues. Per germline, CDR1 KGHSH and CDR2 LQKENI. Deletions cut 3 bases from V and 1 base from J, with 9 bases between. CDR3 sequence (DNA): TGTGCCAGCTCACCCTCCCGTCCGAACACTGAAGCTTTCTTT. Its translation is CASSPSRPNTEAFF.

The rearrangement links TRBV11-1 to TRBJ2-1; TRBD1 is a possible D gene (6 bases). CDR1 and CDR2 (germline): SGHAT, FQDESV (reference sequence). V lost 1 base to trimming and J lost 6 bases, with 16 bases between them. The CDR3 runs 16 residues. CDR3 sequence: CASSLGPGPGANEQFF. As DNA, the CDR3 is TGTGCCAGCAGCTTAGGGCCGGGCCCAGGGGCCAATGAGCAGTTCTTC.

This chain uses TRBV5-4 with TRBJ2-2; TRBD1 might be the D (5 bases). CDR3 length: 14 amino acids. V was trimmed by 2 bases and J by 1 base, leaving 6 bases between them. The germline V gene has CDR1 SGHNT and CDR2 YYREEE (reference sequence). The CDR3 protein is CASSFQGNTGELFF. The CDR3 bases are TGTGCCAGCAGCTTTCAGGGGAACACCGGGGAGCTGTTTTTT.

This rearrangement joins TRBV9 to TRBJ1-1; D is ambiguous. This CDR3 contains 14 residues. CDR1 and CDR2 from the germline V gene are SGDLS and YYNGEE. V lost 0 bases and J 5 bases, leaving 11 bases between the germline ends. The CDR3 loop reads CASSVGGGGTEAFF. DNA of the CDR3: TGTGCCAGCAGCGTAGGGGGAGGTGGAACTGAAGCTTTCTTT.

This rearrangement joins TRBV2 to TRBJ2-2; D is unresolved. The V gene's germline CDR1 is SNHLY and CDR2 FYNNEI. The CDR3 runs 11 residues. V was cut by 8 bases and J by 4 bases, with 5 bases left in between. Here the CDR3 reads CASSTTGELFF. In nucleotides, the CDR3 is TGTGCCAGCTCTACCACCGGGGAGCTGTTTTTT.

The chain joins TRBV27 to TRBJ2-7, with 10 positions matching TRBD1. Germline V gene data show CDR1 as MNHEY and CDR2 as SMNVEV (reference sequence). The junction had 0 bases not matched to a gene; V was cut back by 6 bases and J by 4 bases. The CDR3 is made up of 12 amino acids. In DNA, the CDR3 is TGTGCCAGCAGGGGACAGGGGTACGAGCAGTACTTC. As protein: CASRGQGYEQYF.

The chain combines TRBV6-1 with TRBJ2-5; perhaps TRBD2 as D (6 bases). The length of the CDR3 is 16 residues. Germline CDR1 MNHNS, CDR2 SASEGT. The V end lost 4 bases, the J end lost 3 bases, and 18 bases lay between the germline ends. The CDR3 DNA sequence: TGTGCCAGCAGTGGGGGAGTAGCGGCGTTAAAAGAGACCCAGTACTTC. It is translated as CASSGGVAALKETQYF.

CDR3 amino acids: CASSLGTGTYEQYF. CDR3 coding DNA: TGTGCCAGCAGCTTAGGGACAGGGACCTACGAGCAGTACTTC. The chain uses TRBV7-8 and TRBJ2-7, with 8 bases identical to TRBD1. Germline CDR1 reads SGHVS; CDR2 reads FQNEAQ. This CDR3 contains 14 residues. Trimming removed 1 base from V and 2 bases from J; junction bases left unmatched: 1.

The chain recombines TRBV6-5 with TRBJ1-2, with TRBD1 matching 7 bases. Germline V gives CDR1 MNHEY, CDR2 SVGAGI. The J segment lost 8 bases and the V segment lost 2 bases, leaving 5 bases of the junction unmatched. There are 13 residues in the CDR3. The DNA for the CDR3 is TGTGCCAGCAGTTACACTAGGGACAGCGGCTACACCTTC. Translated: CASSYTRDSGYTF.

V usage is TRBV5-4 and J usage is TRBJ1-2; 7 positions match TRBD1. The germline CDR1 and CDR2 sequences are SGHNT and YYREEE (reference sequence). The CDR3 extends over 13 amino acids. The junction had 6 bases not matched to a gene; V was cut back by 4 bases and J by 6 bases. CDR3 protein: CASSLTGVDGYTF. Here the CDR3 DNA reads TGTGCCAGCAGCCTTACAGGGGTCGATGGCTACACCTTC.

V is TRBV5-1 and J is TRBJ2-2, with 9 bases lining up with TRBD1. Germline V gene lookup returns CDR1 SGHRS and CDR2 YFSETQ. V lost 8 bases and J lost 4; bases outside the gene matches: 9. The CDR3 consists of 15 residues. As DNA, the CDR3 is TGCGCCAGTCGGATAGGACAGGGGAGCACCGGGGAGCTGTTTTTT. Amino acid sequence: CASRIGQGSTGELFF.

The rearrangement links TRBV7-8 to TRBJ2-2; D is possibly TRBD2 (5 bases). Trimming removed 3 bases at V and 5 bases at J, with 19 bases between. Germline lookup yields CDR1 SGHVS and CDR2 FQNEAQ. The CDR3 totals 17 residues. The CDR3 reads CASSFGLQRIGTGELFF. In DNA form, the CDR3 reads TGTGCCAGCAGCTTCGGACTCCAGAGGATTGGGACCGGGGAGCTGTTTTTT.

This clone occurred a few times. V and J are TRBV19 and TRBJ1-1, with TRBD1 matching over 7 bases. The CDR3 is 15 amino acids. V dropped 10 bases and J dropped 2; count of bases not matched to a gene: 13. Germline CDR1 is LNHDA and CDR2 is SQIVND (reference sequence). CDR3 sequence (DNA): TGTGCCACCAGGAATTCCGGGACAGCTAACACTGAAGCTTTCTTT. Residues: CATRNSGTANTEAFF.

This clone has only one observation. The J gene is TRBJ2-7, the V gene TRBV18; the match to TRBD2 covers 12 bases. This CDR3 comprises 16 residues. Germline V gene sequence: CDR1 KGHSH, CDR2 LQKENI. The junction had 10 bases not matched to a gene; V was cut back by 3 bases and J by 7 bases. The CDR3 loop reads CASSPGRLAGEGEQYF. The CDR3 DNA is TGTGCCAGCTCACCCGGCCGACTAGCGGGAGAGGGTGAGCAGTACTTC. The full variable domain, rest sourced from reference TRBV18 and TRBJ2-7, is NAGVMQNPRHLVRRRGQEARLRCSPMKGHSHVYWYRQLPEEGLKFMVYLQKENIIDESGMPKERFSAEFPKEGPSILRIQQVVRGDSAAYFCASSPGRLAGEGEQYFGPGTRLTVT.

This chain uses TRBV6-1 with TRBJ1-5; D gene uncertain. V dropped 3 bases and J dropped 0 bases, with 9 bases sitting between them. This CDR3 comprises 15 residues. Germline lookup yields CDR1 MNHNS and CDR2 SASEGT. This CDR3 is CASSDKLASNQPQHF. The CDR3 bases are TGTGCCAGCAGTGATAAATTAGCTAGCAATCAGCCCCAGCATTTT.

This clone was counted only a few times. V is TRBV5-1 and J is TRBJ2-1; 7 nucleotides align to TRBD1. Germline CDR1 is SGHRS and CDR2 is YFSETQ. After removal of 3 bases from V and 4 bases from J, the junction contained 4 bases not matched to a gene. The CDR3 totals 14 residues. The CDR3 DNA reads TGCGCCAGCAGCTCTGGACAGGCTTACAATGAGCAGTTCTTC. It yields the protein CASSSGQAYNEQFF.

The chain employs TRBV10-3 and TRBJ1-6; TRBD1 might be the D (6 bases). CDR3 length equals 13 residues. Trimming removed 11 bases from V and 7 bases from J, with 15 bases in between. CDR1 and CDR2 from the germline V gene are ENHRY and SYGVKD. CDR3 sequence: CASRGGANSPLHF. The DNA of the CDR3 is TGTGCCTCCCGCGGGGGGGCGAATTCACCCCTCCACTTT.

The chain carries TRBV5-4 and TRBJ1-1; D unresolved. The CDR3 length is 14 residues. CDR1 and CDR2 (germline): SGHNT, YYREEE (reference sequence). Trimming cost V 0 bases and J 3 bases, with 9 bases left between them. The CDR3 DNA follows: TGTGCCAGCAGCTTGGGGGCCGGGGACACTGAAGCTTTCTTT. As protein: CASSLGAGDTEAFF. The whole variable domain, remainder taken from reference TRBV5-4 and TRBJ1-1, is ETGVTQSPTHLIKTRGQQVTLRCSSQSGHNTVSWYQQALGQGPQFIFQYYREEENGRGNFPPRFSGLQFPNYSSELNVNALELDDSALYLCASSLGAGDTEAFFGQGTRLTVV.

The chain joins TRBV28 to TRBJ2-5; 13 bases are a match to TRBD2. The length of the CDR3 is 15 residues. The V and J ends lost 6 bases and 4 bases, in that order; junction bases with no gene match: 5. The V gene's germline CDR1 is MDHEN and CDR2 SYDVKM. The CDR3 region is CASSRRLAGGETQYF. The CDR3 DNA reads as TGTGCCAGCAGCCGTCGACTAGCGGGAGGAGAGACCCAGTACTTC. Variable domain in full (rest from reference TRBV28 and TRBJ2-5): DVKVTQSSRYLVKRTGEKVFLECVQDMDHENMFWYRQDPGLGLRLIYFSYDVKMKEKGDIPEGYSVSREKKERFSLILESASTNQTSMYLCASSRRLAGGETQYFGPGTRLLVL.

CDR3 DNA sequence: TGTGCCAGCAGTCGGACAGGGGACCAGCCCCAGCATTTT. It codes for CASSRTGDQPQHF. The chain employs TRBV6-5 and TRBJ1-5, with 9 bases matching TRBD1. With V trimmed by 5 bases and J by 7 bases, 3 bases remained unmatched. This CDR3 contains 13 residues. Germline V CDR1 and CDR2: MNHEY, SVGAGI.